This T cell receptor (beta chain) was documented in a study of T cell responses to AZD1222 COVID-19 vaccine. Findings of the study overall: The donor cohort was predominantly white British with a female majority, and clonal diversity may have been underestimated. The study sampled repertoires only after the peak T cell response. A rise in Spike-specific TCR breadth and depth followed two AZD1222 doses.

The germline V gene encodes CDR1 SGHAT and CDR2 FQDESV (reference sequence). Trimming cost V 0 bases and J 2 bases; bases outside gene matches: 5. The CDR3 has 16 amino acids. Sequencing was performed with immunoSEQ multiplex PCR; in TCRdb, only in-frame clones are kept and a portion is missing. The table has tens of thousands of clones, 92% seen once; the top ten hold around 4.5%. Regarding this clone: The antigen remains undetermined.

The material sequenced was peripheral blood, taken 28 days after the second AZD1222 dose. This chain uses TRBV11-1 with TRBJ2-7; TRBD2 aligns across 9 bases. This receptor was identified in an adult who received the AZD1222 COVID-19 vaccine. The CDR3 protein is CASSLAGLAPTYEQYF. The CDR3 DNA reads as TGTGCCAGCAGCTTAGCAGGACTAGCGCCTACCTACGAGCAGTACTTC.